The subject of this entry is one T cell receptor beta chain. The sample comes from a study of T cell changes during pregnancy in multiple sclerosis. CDR1 is SQVTM and CDR2 is ANQGSEA in the germline V gene. V was shortened by 4 bases and J by 11 bases, with 17 bases between the two germline ends. CDR3 length: 12 residues. Using immunoSEQ multiplex PCR, the repertoire was profiled, and TCRdb retains in-frame clones only, with some absent. Seen here are about 86,000 clones, more than 85% observed once, and the top ten hold around 2%. The sample was peripheral blood, taken in the first trimester of pregnancy. The chain is built from TRBV29-1 and TRBJ2-5; a possible D gene is TRBD2 (6 bases). The source is a female donor in good health, enrolled as a control in a pregnancy study. CDR3 protein: CSVAGLSGEQYF. Written as DNA, the CDR3 is TGCAGCGTTGCGGGTCTCTCGGGGGAGCAGTACTTC.